Below are 19 T cell receptor beta chains sequenced from a single sample in a study of cytomegalovirus exposure and HLA in healthy donors (dated by TCRdb to 2016 to 2017). Library construction relied on the immunoSEQ multiplex PCR assay. A mixture of 60 forward primers for TCR Vbeta segments and 13 reverse primers for TCR Jbeta segments was used in the multiplex PCR. This immuneACCESS table, as held by TCRdb, lists in-frame sequences with V and J called but not all clones. Of the missing ones, under half trace to an unresolved V gene in checked studies; the others have no known cause. Counted in this sample were some 200,000 clones; more than 75% of them appeared once. Of the sample, roughly 2.6% is held by the ten largest clones. The specimen sequenced was PBMCs. The receptors stem from a woman aged 45-60 years in good health and CMV-seropositive.

The genes are TRBV27 and TRBJ2-7; D is perhaps TRBD1 (5 bases). Germline loops: CDR1 MNHEY, CDR2 SMNVEV (reference sequence). Trimming took off 5 bases at V and 2 bases at J, with 16 bases between the two ends. CDR3 length: 15 amino acids. Written as DNA, the CDR3 is TGTGCCAGCAGTCCTGCAGTGGGGCAAACCTACGAGCAGTACTTC. It translates to CASSPAVGQTYEQYF.

The chain combines TRBV28 with TRBJ2-7; TRBD1 matches 9 bases. V was pared by 6 bases and J by 1 base, with 10 bases of the junction left unmatched. Looked up from germline, CDR1 is MDHEN and CDR2 is SYDVKM. The CDR3 spans 16 residues. The CDR3 bases are TGTGCCAGCAGGGGAACGGGACAGGGAGGTTCCTACGAGCAGTACTTC. It translates to CASRGTGQGGSYEQYF.

This clone has only one observation. The chain has TRBV11-1 and TRBJ2-2; no firm D call. The CDR3 has 14 amino acids. Trimming removed 3 bases from V and 5 bases from J, with 10 bases in between. Germline V lookup: CDR1 SGHAT, CDR2 FQDESV (reference sequence). CDR3 amino acids: CASSFQTTTGELFF. The DNA of the CDR3 is TGTGCCAGCAGCTTCCAGACAACTACCGGGGAGCTGTTTTTT.

The chain employs TRBV19 and TRBJ2-3; D gene ambiguous. CDR1 and CDR2 (germline): LNHDA, SQIVND (reference sequence). CDR3 length: 16 amino acids. V was trimmed by 5 bases and J by 4 bases, leaving 19 bases between them. The CDR3 region has the DNA TGTGCCAGTAGTGTACTGGCGGCGATAGTTTCAGATACGCAGTATTTT. It translates to CASSVLAAIVSDTQYF.

This chain connects TRBV5-4 to TRBJ1-2; TRBD1 is a possible D gene (6 bases). V was clipped by 3 bases and J by 3 bases, with 12 bases between them. In germline, CDR1 is SGHNT, CDR2 YYREEE (reference sequence). The CDR3 spans 14 residues. The CDR3 is CASSSQGYDYGYTF. In nucleotides, the CDR3 is TGTGCCAGCAGCTCACAGGGTTATGACTATGGCTACACCTTC.

The chain combines TRBV5-4 with TRBJ1-6, with 7 bases aligning to TRBD1. Germline assignment: CDR1 SGHNT and CDR2 YYREEE (reference sequence). V shed 3 bases, J shed 4 bases, and the junction held 7 bases outside the gene matches. The CDR3 consists of 16 residues. The CDR3 reads CASSSRDSSYNSPLHF. CDR3 nucleotide sequence: TGTGCCAGCAGCTCCCGGGACAGTTCATATAATTCACCCCTCCACTTT.

The chain is built from TRBV5-6 and TRBJ1-1; a weak D match, TRBD1 (6 bases). Germline loops: CDR1 SGHDT, CDR2 YYEEEE. The ends were cut back, 3 bases at V and 3 bases at J, with 12 bases in the middle. CDR3 length: 14 amino acids. In DNA, the CDR3 is TGTGCCAGCAGCTCCACAGGGCGGGACACTGAAGCTTTCTTT. Amino acids: CASSSTGRDTEAFF. Based on the CDR3 plus reference TRBV5-6 and TRBJ1-1, the full variable domain is DAGVTQSPTHLIKTRGQQVTLRCSPKSGHDTVSWYQQALGQGPQFIFQYYEEEERQRGNFPDRFSGHQFPNYSSELNVNALLLGDSALYLCASSSTGRDTEAFFGQGTRLTVV.

This clone was recorded once. The chain joins TRBV5-1 to TRBJ2-7, with D uncertain. This CDR3 contains 12 residues. With 0 bases removed from V and 5 bases from J, the gap between germline ends came to 6 bases. Germline assignment: CDR1 SGHRS and CDR2 YFSETQ. DNA of the CDR3: TGCGCCAGCAGCTTGGACTTCCACGAGCAGTACTTC. This translates into CASSLDFHEQYF.

This clone was observed once. The chain carries TRBV5-1 and TRBJ1-6; 9 positions agree with TRBD1. Germline CDR1 SGHRS, CDR2 YFSETQ. The J segment lost 7 bases and the V segment lost 3 bases, leaving 5 bases of the junction unmatched. This CDR3 contains 15 residues. This CDR3 is CASSSQGANNSPLHF. The CDR3 DNA reads TGCGCCAGCAGCTCACAGGGGGCTAACAATTCACCCCTCCACTTT.

The chain links TRBV6-6 to TRBJ2-1, with D possibly being TRBD1 (5 bases). Trimming pared 6 bases from V and 3 bases from J, leaving 9 bases between. The CDR3 is 13 amino acids. The germline V gene has CDR1 MNHNY and CDR2 SVGAGI (reference sequence). CDR3 amino acids: CASRLTVYNEQFF. The CDR3 nucleotides are TGTGCCAGCAGGTTGACAGTCTACAATGAGCAGTTCTTC.

This clone was seen only once. The chain combines TRBV5-4 with TRBJ2-5; 7 nucleotides align to TRBD1. With the DNA end fitting TRBJ2-7 better, the J assignment may be wrong. The CDR3 loop spans 12 amino acids. In germline, CDR1 is SGHNT, CDR2 YYREEE (reference sequence). DNA of the CDR3: TGTGCCAGCAGTAGACAGGGATTCGAGCAGTACTTC. Encoded protein: CASSRQGFEQYF.

The rearrangement links TRBV4-2 to TRBJ2-1; 10 bases are shared with TRBD2. In germline, CDR1 is LGHNA, CDR2 YNFKEQ. The trim removed 4 bases at V and 6 bases at J, leaving 12 bases unmatched. There are 17 residues in the CDR3. DNA for the CDR3: TGTGCCAGCAGCCCTAGGGTAGCGGGGGGACGGAGCAATGAGCAGTTCTTC. Its protein is CASSPRVAGGRSNEQFF.

Here the CDR3 reads CASSVASLTEAFF. As DNA, the CDR3 is TGTGCCAGCAGTGTAGCCAGTCTCACTGAAGCTTTCTTT. This rearrangement joins TRBV6-1 to TRBJ1-1; D gene unclear. Germline V gene sequence: CDR1 MNHNS, CDR2 SASEGT. Trimming pared 4 bases from V and 4 bases from J, leaving 10 bases between. The CDR3 is made up of 13 amino acids.

This rearrangement joins TRBV19 to TRBJ1-1; 7 bases fit TRBD1. CDR1 and CDR2 from the germline V gene are LNHDA and SQIVND (reference sequence). V shed 3 bases, J shed 6 bases, and the junction held 7 bases outside the gene matches. CDR3 size: 14 residues. The CDR3 here is CASSIRSGGPEAFF. The CDR3 nucleotides read TGTGCCAGTAGTATTAGATCAGGGGGACCTGAAGCTTTCTTT. Full variable domain (outside the CDR3, taken from reference TRBV19 and TRBJ1-1): DGGITQSPKYLFRKEGQNVTLSCEQNLNHDAMYWYRQDPGQGLRLIYYSQIVNDFQKGDIAEGYSVSREKKESFPLTVTSAQKNPTAFYLCASSIRSGGPEAFFGQGTRLTVV.

The V and J genes are TRBV4-1 and TRBJ2-1; TRBD1 might be the D (5 bases). Germline V gene lookup returns CDR1 MGHRA and CDR2 YSYEKL. The CDR3 has 17 residues. Trimming cost V 4 bases and J 2 bases, with 18 bases left between them. The chain's CDR3 is CASSPNQGDGTYNEQFF. CDR3 nucleotide sequence: TGCGCCAGCAGCCCTAACCAGGGTGATGGGACCTACAATGAGCAGTTCTTC.

The genes are TRBV28 and TRBJ2-5; 7 bases map to TRBD1. The length of the CDR3 is 15 residues. Looked up from germline, CDR1 is MDHEN and CDR2 is SYDVKM. Trimming removed 6 bases from V and 1 base from J; junction bases left unmatched: 8. DNA for the CDR3: TGTGCCAGCAGCAAAACACAGGGGCCCCAAGAGACCCAGTACTTC. It translates to CASSKTQGPQETQYF.

V and J are TRBV6-6 and TRBJ2-7, with TRBD2 matching 9 bases. Trimming at V came to 6 bases and at J to 4 bases, leaving 10 bases not matched to a gene. The length of the CDR3 is 15 residues. The germline V gene encodes CDR1 MNHNY and CDR2 SVGAGI (reference sequence). For the CDR3, the DNA is TGTGCCAGCAGACCTCTAGCGGGGTTTGAGTACGAGCAGTACTTC. Encoded protein: CASRPLAGFEYEQYF.

J is TRBJ2-2 and V is TRBV7-9; D might be TRBD1 (6 bases). This CDR3 has 16 residues. Trimming took off 2 bases at V and 0 bases at J, with 10 bases between the two ends. Germline V gives CDR1 SEHNR, CDR2 FQNEAQ (reference sequence). CDR3 sequence reads: CASSLLDRTNTGELFF. CDR3 nucleotides: TGTGCCAGCAGCTTATTAGACAGGACGAACACCGGGGAGCTGTTTTTT.

This clone has just a few counts. This sequence joins TRBV6-1 and TRBJ2-2; the D is unclear. Germline lookup yields CDR1 MNHNS and CDR2 SASEGT. V was clipped by 5 bases and J by 1 base, with 5 bases between them. This CDR3 has 13 residues. CDR3 in DNA: TGTGCCAGCAGTCCCCAGAACACCGGGGAGCTGTTTTTT. Its protein product is CASSPQNTGELFF.